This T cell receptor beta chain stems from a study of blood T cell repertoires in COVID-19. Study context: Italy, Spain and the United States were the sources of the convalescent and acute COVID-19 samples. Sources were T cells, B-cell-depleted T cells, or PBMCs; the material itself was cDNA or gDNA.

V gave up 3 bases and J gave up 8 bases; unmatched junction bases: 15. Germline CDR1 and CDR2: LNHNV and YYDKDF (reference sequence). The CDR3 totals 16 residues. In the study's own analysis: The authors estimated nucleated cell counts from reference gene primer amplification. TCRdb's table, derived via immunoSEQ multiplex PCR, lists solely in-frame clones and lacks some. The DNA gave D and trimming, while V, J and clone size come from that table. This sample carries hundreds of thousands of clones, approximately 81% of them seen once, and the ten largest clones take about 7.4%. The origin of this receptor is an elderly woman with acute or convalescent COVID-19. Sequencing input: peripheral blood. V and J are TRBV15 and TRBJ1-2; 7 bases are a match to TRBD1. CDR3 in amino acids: CATSSPSLDRARGYTF. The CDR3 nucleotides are TGTGCCACCAGCAGCCCCTCACTCGACAGGGCCCGGGGCTACACCTTC.